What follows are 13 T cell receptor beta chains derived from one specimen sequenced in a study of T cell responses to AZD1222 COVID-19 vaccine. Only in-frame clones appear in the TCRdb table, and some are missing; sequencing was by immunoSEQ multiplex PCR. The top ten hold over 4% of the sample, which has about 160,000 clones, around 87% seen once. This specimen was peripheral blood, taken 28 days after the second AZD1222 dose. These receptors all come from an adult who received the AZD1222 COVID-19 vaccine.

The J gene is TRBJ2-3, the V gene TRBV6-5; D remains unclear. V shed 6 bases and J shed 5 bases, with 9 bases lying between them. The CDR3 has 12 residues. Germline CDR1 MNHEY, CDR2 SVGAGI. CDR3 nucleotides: TGTGCCAGCAGCGCGGCCCAAGATACGCAGTATTTT. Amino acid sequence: CASSAAQDTQYF.

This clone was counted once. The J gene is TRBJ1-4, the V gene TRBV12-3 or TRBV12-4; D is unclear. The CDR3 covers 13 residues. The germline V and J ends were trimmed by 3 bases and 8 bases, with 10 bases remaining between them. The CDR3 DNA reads TGTGCCAGCAGTTTTAGCCCGCGGGAAAAACTGTTTTTT. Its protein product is CASSFSPREKLFF.

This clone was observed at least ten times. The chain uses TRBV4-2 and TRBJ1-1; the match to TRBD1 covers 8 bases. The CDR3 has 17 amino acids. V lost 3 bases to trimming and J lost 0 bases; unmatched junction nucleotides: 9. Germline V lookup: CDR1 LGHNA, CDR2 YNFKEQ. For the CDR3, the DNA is TGTGCCAGCAGCCAGGCTGGACAGGGTCAGATGAACACTGAAGCTTTCTTT. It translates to CASSQAGQGQMNTEAFF.

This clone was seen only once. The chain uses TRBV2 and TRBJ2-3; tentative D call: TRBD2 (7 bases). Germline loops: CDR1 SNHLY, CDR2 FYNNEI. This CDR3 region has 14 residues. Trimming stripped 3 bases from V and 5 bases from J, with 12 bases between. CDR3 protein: CASSDAGAGDTQYF. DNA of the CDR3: TGTGCCAGCAGTGATGCGGGGGCGGGAGATACGCAGTATTTT.

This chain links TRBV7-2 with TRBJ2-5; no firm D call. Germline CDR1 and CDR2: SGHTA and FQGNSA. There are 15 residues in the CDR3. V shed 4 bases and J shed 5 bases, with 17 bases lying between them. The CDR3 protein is CASSSPRLFRETQYF. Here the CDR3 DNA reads TGTGCCAGCAGCTCCCCGCGGCTATTCCGGGAGACCCAGTACTTC.

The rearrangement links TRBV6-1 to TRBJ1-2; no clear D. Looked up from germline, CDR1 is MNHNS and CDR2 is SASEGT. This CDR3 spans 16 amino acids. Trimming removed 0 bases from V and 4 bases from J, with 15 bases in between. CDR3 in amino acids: CASSEAGRNRGYGYTF. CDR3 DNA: TGTGCCAGCAGTGAAGCGGGTAGGAACCGTGGCTATGGCTACACCTTC.

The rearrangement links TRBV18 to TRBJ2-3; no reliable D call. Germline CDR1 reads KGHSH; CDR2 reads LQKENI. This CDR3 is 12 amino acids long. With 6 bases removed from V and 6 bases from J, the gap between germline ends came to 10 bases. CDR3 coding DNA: TGTGCCAGCTCCCCGCAGATTGATACGCAGTATTTT. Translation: CASSPQIDTQYF.

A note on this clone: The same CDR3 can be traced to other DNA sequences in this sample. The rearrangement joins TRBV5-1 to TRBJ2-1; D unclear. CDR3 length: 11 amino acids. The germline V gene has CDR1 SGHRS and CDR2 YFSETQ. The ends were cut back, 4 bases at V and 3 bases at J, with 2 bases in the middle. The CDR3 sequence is CASSDYNEQFF. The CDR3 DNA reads TGCGCCAGCAGCGACTACAATGAGCAGTTCTTC.

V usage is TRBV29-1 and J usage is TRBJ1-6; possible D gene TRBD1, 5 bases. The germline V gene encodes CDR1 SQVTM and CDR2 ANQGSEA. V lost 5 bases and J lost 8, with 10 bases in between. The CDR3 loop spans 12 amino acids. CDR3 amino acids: CSVRDGDSPLHF. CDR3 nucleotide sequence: TGCAGCGTTCGGGACGGGGATTCACCCCTCCACTTT.

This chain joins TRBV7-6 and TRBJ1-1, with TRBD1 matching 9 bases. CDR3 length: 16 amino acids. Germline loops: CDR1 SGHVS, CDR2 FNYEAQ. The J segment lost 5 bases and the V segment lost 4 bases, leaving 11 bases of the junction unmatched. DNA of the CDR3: TGTGCCAGCAGCTCTTTACTGACAGGGGGTCGGACTGAAGCTTTCTTT. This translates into CASSSLLTGGRTEAFF.

The CDR3 nucleotides read TGTGCCAGCAGCCACGGACTAGCGGGGAACTCCTACGAGCAGTACTTC. It translates to CASSHGLAGNSYEQYF. The V call is TRBV28, the J call TRBJ2-7, with TRBD2 matching over 12 bases. V lost 6 bases and J lost 0; bases outside the gene matches: 6. Germline V gene sequence: CDR1 MDHEN, CDR2 SYDVKM. The CDR3 loop spans 16 amino acids.

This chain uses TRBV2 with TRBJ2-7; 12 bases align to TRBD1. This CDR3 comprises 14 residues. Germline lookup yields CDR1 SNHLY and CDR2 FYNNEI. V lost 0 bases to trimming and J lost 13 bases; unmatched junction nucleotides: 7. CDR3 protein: CASSEAPGTGGDYF. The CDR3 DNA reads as TGTGCCAGCAGTGAAGCGCCCGGGACAGGGGGCGATTACTTC. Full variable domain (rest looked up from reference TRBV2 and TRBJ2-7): EPEVTQTPSHQVTQMGQEVILRCVPISNHLYFYWYRQILGQKVEFLVSFYNNEISEKSEIFDDQFSVERPDGSNFTLKIRSTKLEDSAMYFCASSEAPGTGGDYFGPGTRLTVT.

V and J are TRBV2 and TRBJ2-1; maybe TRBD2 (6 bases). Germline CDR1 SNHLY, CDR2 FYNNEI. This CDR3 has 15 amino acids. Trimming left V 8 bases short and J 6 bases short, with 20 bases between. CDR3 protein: CASGDRRGEGNEQFF. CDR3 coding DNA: TGTGCCAGCGGAGATAGGAGGGGTGAGGGCAATGAGCAGTTCTTC.